These T cell receptor beta chains were read from a single sample in a study of identical twins. A single record per CDR3 protein comes from TCRdb applying MiXCR to the 5' RACE reads. The table records approximately 260,000 distinct CDR3 sequences, about 14% of them present only once. Sequenced sample: memory (CD45RO+) T cells sorted from blood. The receptors were gathered from a woman under 30 in good health. Both conserved end residues are part of each CDR3. D genes are given only for firm matches. Clone size is shown for a subset of rows, as once, few, many or a class of expanded clone.

d_call j_call clone_size v_call cdr3_nt cdr3_aa
- TRBJ2-7 few TRBV29-1 TGCAGCGGTTCTCGGGGCTACGAGCAGTACTTC CSGSRGYEQYF
- TRBJ2-2 few TRBV25-1 TGTGCCAGCACAGGAGCCGGGGAGCTGTTTTTT CASTGAGELFF
- TRBJ2-2 few TRBV6-2/TRBV6-3 TGTGCCAGCAGTCCTCCTAGGGGAGGCACCGGGGAGCTGTTTTTT CASSPPRGGTGELFF
- TRBJ2-1 - TRBV5-1 TGCGCCAGCAGCATGAGGACGGGACCACTATACAATGAGCAGTTCTTC CASSMRTGPLYNEQFF
TRBD2 TRBJ2-3 - TRBV4-1 TGCGCCAGCAGCCCTCCAATCCAACTAGCGGGGGAGGAGGATACGCAGTATTTT CASSPPIQLAGEEDTQYF
- TRBJ1-1 - TRBV29-1 TGCAGCGTTGAAAGGGTAGGGATGAACACTGAAGCTTTCTTT CSVERVGMNTEAFF
- TRBJ2-7 - TRBV6-2/TRBV6-3 TGTGCCAGCAGTTACTCCCTTAACAGAGAAGGGACCTACGAGCAGTACTTC CASSYSLNREGTYEQYF
- TRBJ1-2 many TRBV29-1 TGCAGCGTTGGATCAGAGAATGGCTACACCTTC CSVGSENGYTF
TRBD2 TRBJ2-7 few TRBV12-3/TRBV12-4 TGTGCCAGCAGTAAAGGACTAGCGGGAGGGTACGAGCAGTACTTC CASSKGLAGGYEQYF
- TRBJ1-4 - TRBV15 TGTGCCACCCGGCGGAGAGGGGCTAATGAAAAACTGTTTTTT CATRRRGANEKLFF
- TRBJ2-7 few TRBV20-1 TGCAGTGCTAGAGATCGGATGGATTTTGGAGCCCACGAGCAGTACTTC CSARDRMDFGAHEQYF
TRBD1 TRBJ1-1 - TRBV7-8 TGTGCCAGCAGCTATGGGACAGGGGGACCTGAAGCTTTCTTT CASSYGTGGPEAFF
- TRBJ2-2 few TRBV6-2/TRBV6-3 TGTGCCAGCAGTTACTCTGGGAGAGCTCCCGGGGAGCTGTTTTTT CASSYSGRAPGELFF
- TRBJ2-7 - TRBV6-6 TGTGCCAGCAGTTACTCGAGATACGAGCAGTACTTC CASSYSRYEQYF
- TRBJ2-2 few TRBV18 TGTGCCAGCTCCTTCGCCATCCCCGGAACCGGGGAGCTGTTTTTT CASSFAIPGTGELFF
- TRBJ1-2 many TRBV7-2 TGTGCCAGCAGGCATGGGGAGTGGGGCGATGGCTACACCTTC CASRHGEWGDGYTF
TRBD2 TRBJ2-2 many TRBV5-5 TGTGCCAGCAGCTTATACAGCGGGGGGATTGCCGGGGAGCTGTTTTTT CASSLYSGGIAGELFF
TRBD2 TRBJ2-3 - TRBV6-2/TRBV6-3 TGTGCCAGCAGTTACTCGACCGATCCTTCGGGAGGGGACACAGATACGCAGTATTTT CASSYSTDPSGGDTDTQYF
TRBD2 TRBJ2-7 few TRBV2 TGTGCCAGCGATGGACTAGCGCACTCCTACGAGCAGTACTTC CASDGLAHSYEQYF
- TRBJ2-1 - TRBV20-1 TGCAGTGCTCCCCGAGACGGGAACGGGGAGCAGTTCTTC CSAPRDGNGEQFF
- TRBJ1-1 - TRBV29-1 TGCAGCGGGTTTAACACTGAAGCTTTCTTT CSGFNTEAFF
- TRBJ2-3 - TRBV3-1 TGTGCCAGCAGCCAAGTAAGTCATACGCAGTATTTT CASSQVSHTQYF
TRBD1 TRBJ2-7 - TRBV6-5 TGTGCCAGCAGTTACCACGGTCCGGACAGGGGCTACGAGCAGTACTTC CASSYHGPDRGYEQYF
- TRBJ2-1 - TRBV20-1 TGCAGTGCGCGTGGCCGGGACTCCCTGAGGAATGAGCAGTTCTTC CSARGRDSLRNEQFF
- TRBJ2-7 many TRBV12-3/TRBV12-4 TGTGCCAGCAGTTTCGGCAAACTATCTGTCTCTTCCCACTACGAGCAGTACTTC CASSFGKLSVSSHYEQYF
TRBD1 TRBJ1-1 few TRBV10-3 TGTGCCATCCTAGGACAGGGCGACACTGAAGCTTTCTTT CAILGQGDTEAFF
- TRBJ1-2 few TRBV5-6 TGTGCCAGCAGCATGGGCCTGGGACCCAAGAACTATGGCTACACCTTC CASSMGLGPKNYGYTF
- TRBJ2-3 - TRBV15 TGTGCCACCAGCAGAGAACGTGAGGGCTTCGCAGATACGCAGTATTTT CATSREREGFADTQYF
TRBD2 TRBJ2-1 few TRBV5-1 TGCGCCAGCAGGACCTCAGCGGGGGACAATGAGCAGTTCTTC CASRTSAGDNEQFF
- TRBJ1-2 - TRBV6-1 TGTGCCAGCAGTGAGCTGGGAGGGGGGGCTGGCTACACCTTC CASSELGGGAGYTF
TRBD1 TRBJ2-2 - TRBV4-3 TGCGCCAGCAGCCTTGGACAGGGGATCCCCGGGGAGCTGTTTTTT CASSLGQGIPGELFF
- TRBJ2-7 few TRBV3-1 TGTGCCAGCAGCCAAGTGATCGGATCACCGGAGCAGTACTTC CASSQVIGSPEQYF
- TRBJ2-7 - TRBV12-5 TGTGCTAGTGGTGTCCCTGACCTTATCGGGGCGGGATTCTACGAGCAGTACTTC CASGVPDLIGAGFYEQYF
- TRBJ1-1 few TRBV5-1 TGCGCCAGCAGGCATGGGGGTATAAGAGCAAACACTGAAGCTTTCTTT CASRHGGIRANTEAFF
- TRBJ1-2 few TRBV28 TGTGCCAGCAGTTCCCGCCAGGGCGACACCTTC CASSSRQGDTF
- TRBJ2-7 few TRBV14 TGTGCCAGCAGCCATTTCGGCGAGCAGTACTTC CASSHFGEQYF
TRBD2 TRBJ2-3 few TRBV7-9 TGTGCCAGCAGCCCCAGCGGGAACACAGATACGCAGTATTTT CASSPSGNTDTQYF
- TRBJ2-1 - TRBV5-1 TGCGCCAGCAGCTTGGACGGGAGATGGGAAAAAAACGAGCAGTTCTTC CASSLDGRWEKNEQFF
TRBD1 TRBJ2-7 - TRBV5-4 TGTGCCAGCAGCGAAAACAGGGGAGTGGAGCAGTACTTC CASSENRGVEQYF
TRBD2 TRBJ2-3 - TRBV29-1 TGCAGCGTCTGGGGGACTAGCGGGAGTGGTGATACGCAGTATTTT CSVWGTSGSGDTQYF
TRBD1 TRBJ1-5 - TRBV18 TGTGCCAGCTCCGCGGACAGGCTAAGAAAGCATTTT CASSADRLRKHF
TRBD1 TRBJ2-7 - TRBV12-3/TRBV12-4 TGTGCCAGCAGGCCGACAGGGGCCTACGAGCAGTACTTC CASRPTGAYEQYF
TRBD2 TRBJ2-1 - TRBV12-3/TRBV12-4 TGTGCCAGCAGTTCCCTACTAGCGGAATTCTACAATGAGCAGTTCTTC CASSSLLAEFYNEQFF
- TRBJ2-1 many TRBV12-3/TRBV12-4 TGTGCCAGCAGGGCCGGGACATCAAGTTACAATGAGCAGTTCTTC CASRAGTSSYNEQFF
TRBD2 TRBJ2-3 - TRBV10-3 TGTGCCATCAGTGACCCCCTTGGGGGGACTAGCGGGAGGACTGGCACAGATACGCAGTATTTT CAISDPLGGTSGRTGTDTQYF
- TRBJ1-1 many TRBV5-1 TGCGCCAGCAGCTTGGACAGGATGAACACTGAAGCTTTCTTT CASSLDRMNTEAFF
- TRBJ1-2 - TRBV20-1 - CSARDWGDGTF
TRBD1 TRBJ2-7 - TRBV7-9 TGTGCCACCAGGCGGACAGGGGCGACCTACGAGCAGTATTTC CATRRTGATYEQYF
TRBD2 TRBJ2-5 - TRBV11-3 TGTGCCAGCAGCCCCTCGCGGGGGGGAGGAGAGACCCAGTACTTC CASSPSRGGGETQYF
TRBD2 TRBJ2-7 few TRBV7-2 TGTGCCAGCAGCCCCCTGGGGGGGGACCACGAGCAGTACTTC CASSPLGGDHEQYF
- TRBJ2-3 few TRBV11-2 TGTGCCAGCAGCCCCTTCGGGACGAGCACAGATACGCAGTATTTT CASSPFGTSTDTQYF
TRBD2 TRBJ2-2 few TRBV24-1 TGTGCCACCAGTGATCCGTCCTCCAGCGGGGGGAGGACCGGGGAGCTGTTTTTT CATSDPSSSGGRTGELFF